Listed here is a single TCR beta chain. The antigen remains unidentified. At one end the junction does not follow the germline gene, possibly because of a read error. Synthesis of cDNA was accomplished via 5'RACE employing 10-nucleotide random UMIs. TCRdb reanalysed the 5' RACE reads using MiXCR and keeps one entry per CDR3 protein. The sample carries about 62,000 distinct CDR3 sequences, 3.5% to 4.5% recorded once. The sample originates from a study of neurological immune-mediated disorders. Findings and caveats of the study: The phylogenetic placement of 18 of 34 multiple sclerosis patients' repertoires in one related-CDR3 cluster constitutes a possible signature. Falling below healthy controls, multiple sclerosis showed the least TCR clonal expansion, while HTLV-1-associated myelopathy showed the most.

CDR3 length equals 13 residues. Per the germline V gene, CDR1 is SGHDN and CDR2 is FVKESK. The clonotype originates from a woman aged 45-65 years with multiple sclerosis. This sequence joins TRBV14 and TRBJ1-6; D is unresolved. The sequencing input was PBMCs. The CDR3 coding sequence is TGTGCCAGCAGCCAAGGCTATAACGCACCCCTCAACTTT. This encodes CASSQGYNAPLNF.